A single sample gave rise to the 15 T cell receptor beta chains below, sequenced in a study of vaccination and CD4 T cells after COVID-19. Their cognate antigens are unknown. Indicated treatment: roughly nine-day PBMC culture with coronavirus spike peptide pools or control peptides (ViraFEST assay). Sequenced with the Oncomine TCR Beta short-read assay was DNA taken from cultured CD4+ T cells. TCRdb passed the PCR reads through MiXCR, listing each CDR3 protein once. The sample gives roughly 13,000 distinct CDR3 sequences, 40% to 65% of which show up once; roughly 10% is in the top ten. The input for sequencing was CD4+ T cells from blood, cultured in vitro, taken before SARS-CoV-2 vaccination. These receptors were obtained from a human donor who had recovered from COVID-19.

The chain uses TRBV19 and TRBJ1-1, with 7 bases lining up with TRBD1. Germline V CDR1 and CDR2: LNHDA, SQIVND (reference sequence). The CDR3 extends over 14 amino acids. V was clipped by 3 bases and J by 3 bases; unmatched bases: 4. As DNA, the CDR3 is TGTGCCAGTAGTATCCTCGACAGGGACACTGAAGCTTTCTTT. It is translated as CASSILDRDTEAFF.

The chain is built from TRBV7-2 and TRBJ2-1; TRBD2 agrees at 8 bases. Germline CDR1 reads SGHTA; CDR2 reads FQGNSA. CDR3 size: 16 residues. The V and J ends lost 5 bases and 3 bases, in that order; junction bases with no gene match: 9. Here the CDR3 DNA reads TGTGCCAGCAGCCCCCGCGGCGGGAGGATCTACAATGAGCAGTTCTTC. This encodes CASSPRGGRIYNEQFF. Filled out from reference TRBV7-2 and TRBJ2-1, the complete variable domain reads GAGVSQSPSNKVTEKGKDVELRCDPISGHTALYWYRQSLGQGLEFLIYFQGNSAPDKSGLPSDRFSAERTGGSVSTLTIQRTQQEDSAVYLCASSPRGGRIYNEQFFGPGTRLTVL.

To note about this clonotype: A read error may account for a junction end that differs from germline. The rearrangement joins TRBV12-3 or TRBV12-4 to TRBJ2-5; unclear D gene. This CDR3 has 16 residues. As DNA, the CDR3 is TGTGCCAGCAGTTTAAATCGGTTGGGTCTACAAGGGACCCAGTACTTC. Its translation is CASSLNRLGLQGTQYF.

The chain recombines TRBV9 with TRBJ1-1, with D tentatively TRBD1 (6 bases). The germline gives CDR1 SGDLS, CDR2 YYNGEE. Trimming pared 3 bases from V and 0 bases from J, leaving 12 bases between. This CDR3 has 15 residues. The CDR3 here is CASSATGTMNTEAFF. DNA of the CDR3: TGTGCCAGCAGCGCAACCGGGACAATGAACACTGAAGCTTTCTTT.

CDR3 region: CASSSRQGQPQHF. CDR3 DNA: TGTGCCAGCAGCTCCCGACAGGGTCAGCCCCAGCATTTT. The chain links TRBV7-2 to TRBJ1-5; 7 bases match TRBD1. The CDR3 length is 13 residues. Trimming cost V 4 bases and J 6 bases; bases outside gene matches: 3. CDR1 and CDR2 (germline): SGHTA, FQGNSA.

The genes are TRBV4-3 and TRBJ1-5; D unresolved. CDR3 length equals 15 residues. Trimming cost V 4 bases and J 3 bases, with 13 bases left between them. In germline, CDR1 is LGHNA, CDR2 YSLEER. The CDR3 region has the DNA TGCGCCAGCAGCCCCGACCGGGATTACAATCAGCCCCAGCATTTT. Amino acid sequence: CASSPDRDYNQPQHF.

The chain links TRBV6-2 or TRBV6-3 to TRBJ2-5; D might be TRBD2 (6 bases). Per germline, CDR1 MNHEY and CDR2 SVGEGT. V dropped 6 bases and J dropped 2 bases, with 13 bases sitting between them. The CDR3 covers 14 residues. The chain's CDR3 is CASSPSSGQETQYF. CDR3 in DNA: TGTGCCAGCAGCCCATCGAGCGGGCAAGAGACCCAGTACTTC.

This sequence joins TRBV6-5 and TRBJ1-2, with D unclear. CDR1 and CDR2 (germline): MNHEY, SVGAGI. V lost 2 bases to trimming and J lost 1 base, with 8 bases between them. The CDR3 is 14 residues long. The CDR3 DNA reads TGTGCCAGCAGTTACATAGCTAATAACTATGGCTACACCTTC. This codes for CASSYIANNYGYTF.

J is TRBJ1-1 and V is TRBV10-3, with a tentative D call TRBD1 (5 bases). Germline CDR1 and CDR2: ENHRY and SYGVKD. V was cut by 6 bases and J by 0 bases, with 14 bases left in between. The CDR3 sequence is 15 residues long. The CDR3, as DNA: TGTGCCATCAGCCTTGACAGATTGATGAACACTGAAGCTTTCTTT. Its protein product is CAISLDRLMNTEAFF.

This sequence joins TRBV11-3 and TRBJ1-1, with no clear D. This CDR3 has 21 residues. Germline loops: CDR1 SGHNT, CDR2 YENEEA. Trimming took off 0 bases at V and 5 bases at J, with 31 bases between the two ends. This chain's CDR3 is CASSLDRLFLDKGTALTEAFF. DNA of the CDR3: TGTGCCAGCAGCTTAGATCGTCTTTTCCTCGATAAGGGAACCGCATTGACTGAAGCTTTCTTT.

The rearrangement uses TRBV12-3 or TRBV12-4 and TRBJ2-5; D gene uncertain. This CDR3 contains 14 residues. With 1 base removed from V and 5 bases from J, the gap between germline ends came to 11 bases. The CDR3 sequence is CASSLEGRWETQYF. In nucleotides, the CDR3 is TGTGCCAGCAGTTTAGAAGGACGGTGGGAGACCCAGTACTTC.

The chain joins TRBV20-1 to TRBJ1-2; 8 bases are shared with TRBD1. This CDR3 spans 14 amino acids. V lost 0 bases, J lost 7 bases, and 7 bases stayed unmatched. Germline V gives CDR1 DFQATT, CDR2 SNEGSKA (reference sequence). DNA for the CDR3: TGCAGTGCTAGAGAGGGGACAGGACAAGGTGGCTACACCTTC. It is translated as CSAREGTGQGGYTF.

The CDR3 DNA reads as TGTGCCAGCAGCCCTGGGCTACAAGAGACCCAGTACTTC. Its translation is CASSPGLQETQYF. V gene TRBV14 combines with J gene TRBJ2-5; D is ambiguous. The CDR3 runs to 13 residues. With 4 bases removed from V and 2 bases from J, the gap between germline ends came to 8 bases. CDR1 is SGHDN and CDR2 is FVKESK in the germline V gene.

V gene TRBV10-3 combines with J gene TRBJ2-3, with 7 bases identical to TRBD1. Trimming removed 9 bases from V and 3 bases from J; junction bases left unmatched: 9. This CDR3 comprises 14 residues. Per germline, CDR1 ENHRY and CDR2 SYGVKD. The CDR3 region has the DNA TGTGCCATACAGGGGCCACAGGGTACAGATACGCAGTATTTT. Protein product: CAIQGPQGTDTQYF.

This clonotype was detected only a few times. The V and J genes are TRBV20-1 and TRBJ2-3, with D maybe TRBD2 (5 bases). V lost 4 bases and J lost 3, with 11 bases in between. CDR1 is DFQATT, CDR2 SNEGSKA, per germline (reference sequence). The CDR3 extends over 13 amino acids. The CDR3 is CSATSGRTDTQYF. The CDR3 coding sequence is TGCAGTGCTACCAGCGGAAGAACAGATACGCAGTATTTT.